Below, 17 T cell receptor beta chains from the same sample are listed, as sequenced in a study of Ad26.COV2.S vaccination and SARS-CoV-2 variants. Assay used: immunoSEQ multiplex PCR; TCRdb lists only in-frame clones, some missing. The sample has a few hundred thousand clones; around 82% are singletons. Treatment defined: roughly 18 received Ad26.COV2.S at low or high dose, single or two shots; about 5 received placebo; per-sample allocation not given. The samples date from day 63 after the first vaccine or placebo injection. Material: peripheral blood, obtained in a trial of Ad26.COV2.S vaccine versus placebo. Source of these receptors: a person between 18 and 60 years old who received the Ad26.COV2.S COVID-19 vaccine or a placebo.

The chain joins TRBV5-1 to TRBJ2-1, with a tentative D call TRBD1 (5 bases). The germline V gene encodes CDR1 SGHRS and CDR2 YFSETQ. This CDR3 spans 14 amino acids. V was trimmed by 6 bases and J by 2 bases, leaving 12 bases between them. As DNA, the CDR3 is TGCGCCAGCACCCCCCAGGGAACCTACAATGAGCAGTTCTTC. It yields the protein CASTPQGTYNEQFF.

The chain employs TRBV5-1 and TRBJ1-2, with TRBD1 matching 7 bases. The J segment lost 0 bases and the V segment lost 3 bases, leaving 8 bases of the junction unmatched. From germline, CDR1 is SGHRS and CDR2 YFSETQ. This CDR3 has 16 amino acids. CDR3 in amino acids: CASSSHRQGANYGYTF. The CDR3 nucleotides read TGCGCCAGCAGCTCCCACCGACAGGGAGCTAACTATGGCTACACCTTC.

The chain employs TRBV7-9 and TRBJ2-5; perhaps TRBD2 as D (5 bases). This CDR3 is built from 16 residues. Germline CDR1 is SEHNR and CDR2 is FQNEAQ (reference sequence). V gave up 1 base and J gave up 1 base, with 13 bases separating them. For the CDR3, the DNA is TGTGCCAGCAGCTTAGAAGAAGCGAGCGGCCAAGAGACCCAGTACTTC. Protein: CASSLEEASGQETQYF. Together with reference TRBV7-9 and TRBJ2-5, the CDR3 gives the full variable domain: DTGVSQNPRHKITKRGQNVTFRCDPISEHNRLYWYRQTLGQGPEFLTYFQNEAQLEKSRLLSDRFSAERPKGSFSTLEIQRTEQGDSAMYLCASSLEEASGQETQYFGPGTRLLVL.

In its sample, this clone was seen once. The V call is TRBV19, the J call TRBJ1-5; TRBD1 might be the D (5 bases). Germline CDR1 is LNHDA and CDR2 is SQIVND (reference sequence). Between the trimmed V and J ends, which lost 7 bases and 6 bases, there was a span of 13 bases. There are 13 residues in the CDR3. The CDR3 DNA sequence: TGTGCCAGTACCTCCCTGGGGGGTCAGCCCCAGCATTTT. Translating gives CASTSLGGQPQHF.

In the case of this clone: Distinct nucleotide sequences in the sample also encode this CDR3. This chain links TRBV6-2 or TRBV6-3 with TRBJ1-5; D possibly corresponds to TRBD1 (6 bases). This CDR3 region has 13 residues. CDR1 and CDR2 from the germline V gene are MNHEY and SVGEGT. Trimming pared 6 bases from V and 2 bases from J, leaving 8 bases between. The CDR3 is CASSRQGNQPQHF. The CDR3 region has the DNA TGTGCCAGCAGCAGACAGGGCAATCAGCCCCAGCATTTT.

This clone was recorded many times. A read error may account for a junction end that differs from germline. This chain links TRBV7-9 with TRBJ2-7; D is tentatively TRBD1 or TRBD2 (5 bases each). The CDR3 is 11 residues long. Germline assignment: CDR1 SEHNR and CDR2 FQNEAQ (reference sequence). The CDR3 DNA follows: TGTGCCAGCAGCTTAATGGGACCGTCACACTTC. Translated: CASSLMGPSHF.

This clone was counted a single time. V is TRBV3-1 (or the pseudogene TRBV3-2) and J is TRBJ2-5; a weak D match, TRBD1 (5 bases). CDR1 is LGHDT and CDR2 is YNNKEL in the germline V gene (reference sequence). The germline V and J ends were trimmed by 4 bases and 9 bases, with 9 bases remaining between them. The CDR3 loop spans 11 amino acids. DNA for the CDR3: TGTGCCAGCAGCCCTCTAGGGGCCCAGTACTTC. Translating it yields CASSPLGAQYF.

This clone was observed a single time. The chain combines TRBV19 with TRBJ1-2; 11 nucleotides align to TRBD1. V was clipped by 5 bases and J by 10 bases; unmatched bases: 30. Per the germline V gene, CDR1 is LNHDA and CDR2 is SQIVND (reference sequence). This CDR3 is 21 amino acids long. The CDR3 loop reads CASSSYAYRSGTGGIPRDYTF. DNA of the CDR3: TGTGCCAGTAGTTCGTATGCTTACAGATCCGGGACAGGGGGGATCCCGCGGGACTACACCTTC.

The chain couples TRBV2 to TRBJ1-2; 7 nucleotides align to TRBD1. V lost 5 bases and J lost 0; bases outside the gene matches: 12. Germline loops: CDR1 SNHLY, CDR2 FYNNEI. This CDR3 has 17 amino acids. DNA for the CDR3: TGTGCCAGCAGTCCTGACCCCAACAGGGGAGCTAACTATGGCTACACCTTC. It is translated as CASSPDPNRGANYGYTF.

The chain carries TRBV10-2 and TRBJ2-7; D remains unclear. The germline V and J ends were trimmed by 11 bases and 0 bases, with 14 bases remaining between them. CDR3 size: 13 residues. CDR1 is WSHSY, CDR2 SAAADI, per germline. The CDR3 bases are TGCGCCGTAGGAGACGGATACTCCTACGAGCAGTACTTC. This gives the protein CAVGDGYSYEQYF.

This chain uses TRBV18 with TRBJ1-5; tentatively, D is TRBD1 (5 bases). CDR1 and CDR2 from the germline V gene are KGHSH and LQKENI. The CDR3 totals 15 residues. The V end lost 4 bases, the J end lost 7 bases, and 17 bases lay between the germline ends. The CDR3 nucleotides are TGTGCCAGCTCACAGATCGAAGGGGTAAGACAGCCCCAGCATTTT. Amino acids: CASSQIEGVRQPQHF.

This clone was found a few times. The chain joins TRBV5-1 to TRBJ2-7, with a tentative D call TRBD1 (6 bases). V was trimmed by 0 bases and J by 4 bases, leaving 11 bases between them. The germline CDR1 and CDR2 sequences are SGHRS and YFSETQ. CDR3 length equals 14 residues. In nucleotides, the CDR3 is TGCGCCAGCAGCTTGGGAGGGGGAAGGTACGAGCAGTACTTC. As protein: CASSLGGGRYEQYF.

The rearrangement joins TRBV30 to TRBJ2-1; D uncertain. Germline CDR1 is GTSNPN and CDR2 is SVGIG (reference sequence). This CDR3 comprises 15 residues. V lost 3 bases and J 0 bases, leaving 12 bases between the germline ends. CDR3 amino acids: CAWRLGHSSYNEQFF. CDR3 nucleotides: TGTGCCTGGAGACTGGGCCATAGCTCCTACAATGAGCAGTTCTTC.

The chain has TRBV7-2 and TRBJ2-1; 12 bases line up with TRBD2. Germline values: CDR1 SGHTA, CDR2 FQGNSA. V lost 3 bases and J lost 4; bases outside the gene matches: 10. This CDR3 has 18 amino acids. Written as DNA, the CDR3 is TGTGCCAGCAGCTTGGGGGGACTAGCGGGTTTCCTATACAATGAGCAGTTCTTC. Protein sequence: CASSLGGLAGFLYNEQFF.

This clone came up a few times. The genes are TRBV2 and TRBJ1-1; 10 bases map to TRBD1. The V gene's germline CDR1 is SNHLY and CDR2 FYNNEI. V shed 6 bases, J shed 5 bases, and the junction held 6 bases outside the gene matches. The CDR3 runs to 14 residues. This CDR3 is CASSHRQGATEAFF. The CDR3 nucleotides read TGTGCCAGCAGCCATCGACAGGGGGCAACTGAAGCTTTCTTT.

This chain joins TRBV30 and TRBJ1-1; weak D call: TRBD1 (5 bases). This CDR3 is 13 amino acids long. The V end was cut by 4 bases, the J end by 5 bases, with 14 bases between. CDR1 and CDR2 (germline): GTSNPN, SVGIG (reference sequence). The CDR3 region has the DNA TGTGCCTGGACTCAGGGAGGTTTGACTGAAGCTTTCTTT. Protein product: CAWTQGGLTEAFF. Looking up the rest from reference TRBV30 and TRBJ1-1 gives the full variable domain: SQTIHQWPATLVQPVGSPLSLECTVEGTSNPNLYWYRQAAGRGLQLLFYSVGIGQISSEVPQNLSASRPQDRQFILSSKKLLLSDSGFYLCAWTQGGLTEAFFGQGTRLTVV.

This chain uses TRBV18 with TRBJ1-5, with 8 bases that match TRBD1. CDR1 and CDR2 from the germline V gene are KGHSH and LQKENI. The V gene end was trimmed by 6 bases and the J gene end by 5 bases; junction bases not matched to a gene: 12. The CDR3 length is 16 residues. This chain's CDR3 is CASSGGGRGRDQPQHF. DNA of the CDR3: TGTGCCAGCTCTGGCGGTGGCAGGGGGCGAGATCAGCCCCAGCATTTT.